The clone carrying this T cell receptor beta chain was recorded at least ten times. Each CDR3 protein is one row after TCRdb ran MiXCR on the RT-PCR reads. The sample yields about 570,000 distinct CDR3 sequences, 11% seen once. The germline V and J ends were trimmed by 6 bases and 0 bases, with 5 bases remaining between them. In germline, CDR1 is SEHNR, CDR2 FQNEAQ (reference sequence). This CDR3 comprises 12 residues. The entry originates in a study of response to subunit inactivated influenza vaccine. The sample also formed part of further work on T cells expressing NK-cell markers. That investigation notes: 5'RACE template switching built TCR beta cDNA with unique molecular identifiers. The TCR beta repertoires were obtained from sorted CD3+CD56+NKG2C+, CD3+CD56+NKG2C- and CD3+CD56-NKG2C+ T cells. HCMV serostatus: most of the eight sequenced donors positive, one negative.

The V gene is TRBV7-9, the J gene TRBJ2-5; no clear D gene. The TCR originated in a man in his fifties or sixties who received an inactivated influenza vaccine. Material: PBMCs from blood, obtained on the day of vaccination. CDR3 region: CASSSNQETQYF. For the CDR3, the DNA is TGTGCCAGCAGTTCAAACCAAGAGACCCAGTACTTC.